The present TCR beta chain was sequenced within a study of blood T cell repertoires in COVID-19. As for the study in general: The study drew acute and convalescent COVID-19 samples from the United States, Italy and Spain.

Trimming took off 0 bases at V and 9 bases at J, with 14 bases between the two ends. CDR3 size: 14 residues. Germline CDR1 reads KGHSH; CDR2 reads LQKENI. Generated by immunoSEQ multiplex PCR, the TCRdb table keeps only in-frame clones and is missing some. Here the sample spans 150,000 or so clones, about 74% being singletons. The chain has TRBV18 and TRBJ2-5, with a weak D call TRBD1 (5 bases). Sequences were obtained from peripheral blood. This sequence was found in an elderly woman with acute or convalescent COVID-19. The DNA of the CDR3 is TGTGCCAGCTCACCACCAGGGGAAGTCTTGGCCCAGTACTTC. Encoded protein: CASSPPGEVLAQYF.